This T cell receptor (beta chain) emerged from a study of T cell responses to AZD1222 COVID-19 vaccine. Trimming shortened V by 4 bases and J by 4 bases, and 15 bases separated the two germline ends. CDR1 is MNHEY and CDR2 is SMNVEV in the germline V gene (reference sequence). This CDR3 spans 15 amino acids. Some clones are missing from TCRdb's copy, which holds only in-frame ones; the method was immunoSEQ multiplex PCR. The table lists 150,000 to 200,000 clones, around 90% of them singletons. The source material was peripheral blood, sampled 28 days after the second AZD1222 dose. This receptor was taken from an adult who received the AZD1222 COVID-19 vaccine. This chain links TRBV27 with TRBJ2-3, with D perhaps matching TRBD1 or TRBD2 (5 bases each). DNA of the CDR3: TGTGCCAGCAGTTCCACCAGATTGGGGGCAGATACGCAGTATTTT. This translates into CASSSTRLGADTQYF.